This TCR beta chain was sequenced for a study of long-term antiretroviral therapy in people with HIV. In germline, CDR1 is SQVTM, CDR2 ANQGSEA. Trimming took 6 bases from V and 7 from J, leaving 19 bases between them. This CDR3 is built from 14 residues. About this clone itself: Its matching antigen is unknown.

A v3.0 immunoSEQ assay was performed at survey level. The table came from immunoSEQ multiplex PCR; TCRdb's copy has only in-frame clones and leaves some out. Among more than 25,000 clones listed, 95% to 98% were seen once. Samples held about 1-11 million cryopreserved PBMC before DNA extraction. Study-level findings and limits: Pre-ART clonal expansions dominated every time point's repertoire.

This receptor was obtained from a man aged 25-45 years with HIV. The chain uses TRBV29-1 and TRBJ2-1; TRBD2 might be the D (7 bases). The sequencing used unsorted PBMCs, collected 7.6 years after starting antiretroviral therapy. The chain's CDR3 is CSVPRWGGTNEQFF. The CDR3 nucleotides are TGCAGCGTACCCCGGTGGGGGGGGACAAATGAGCAGTTCTTC.